This T cell receptor (beta chain) was profiled in a study of shared clonotypes between healthy human individuals. The V gene's germline CDR1 is KGHSH and CDR2 LQKENI. The CDR3 loop spans 15 amino acids. V lost 6 bases and J lost 2; bases outside the gene matches: 7. Authors' analysis steps: ImmunoSEQ junction-only sequences lacked quality scores, so their filtering differed. The data were produced by immunoSEQ multiplex PCR, yet TCRdb's version contains in-frame clones alone and is incomplete. The V and J calls and the clone size are those of that table, but D and trimming were determined from the DNA. The top ten clones hold about 0.39% of a sample with millions of clones, more than 80% of them seen once.

Sequencing was performed on naive CD4+ T cells from PBMCs. As for subset: CD45RA+ positively selected. The chain links TRBV18 to TRBJ1-3; 7 bases are shared with TRBD1. This sequence was found in a young man in good health. Some clones in this sample may be carry-over from other donors' samples. CDR3 loop: CASSLGQATGNTIYF. CDR3 DNA sequence: TGTGCCAGCTCCCTCGGACAGGCCACTGGAAACACCATATATTTT.